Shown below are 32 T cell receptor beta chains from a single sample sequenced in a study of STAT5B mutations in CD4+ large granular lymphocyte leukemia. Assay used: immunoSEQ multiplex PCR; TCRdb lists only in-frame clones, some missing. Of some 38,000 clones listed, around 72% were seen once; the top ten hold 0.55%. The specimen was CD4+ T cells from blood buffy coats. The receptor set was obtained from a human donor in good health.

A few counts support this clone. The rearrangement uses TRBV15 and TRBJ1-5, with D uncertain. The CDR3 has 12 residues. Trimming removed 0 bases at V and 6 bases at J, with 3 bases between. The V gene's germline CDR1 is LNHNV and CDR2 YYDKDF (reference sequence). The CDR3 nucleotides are TGTGCCACCAGCAGAGATGTTCAGCCCCAGCATTTT. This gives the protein CATSRDVQPQHF.

CDR3 nucleotides: TGTGCCAGCAGTTTCGACAGGGATGAGACCCAGTACTTC. Translated: CASSFDRDETQYF. This rearrangement joins TRBV6-5 to TRBJ2-5, with 7 bases that match TRBD1. The CDR3 is 13 residues long. Trimming cost V 4 bases and J 5 bases; bases outside gene matches: 4. CDR1 is MNHEY and CDR2 is SVGAGI in the germline V gene.

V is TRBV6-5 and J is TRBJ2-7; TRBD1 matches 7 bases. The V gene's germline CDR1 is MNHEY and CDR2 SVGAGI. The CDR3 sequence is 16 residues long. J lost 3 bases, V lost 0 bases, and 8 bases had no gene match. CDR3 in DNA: TGTGCCAGCAGTTACTCCCTGGGCAGGGGGAACTACGAGCAGTACTTC. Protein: CASSYSLGRGNYEQYF.

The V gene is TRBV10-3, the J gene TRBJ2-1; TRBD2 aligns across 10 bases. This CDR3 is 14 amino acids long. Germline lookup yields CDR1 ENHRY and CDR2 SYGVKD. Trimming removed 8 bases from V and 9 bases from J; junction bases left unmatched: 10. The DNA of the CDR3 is TGTGCCATCGGCGGGCCTAGCGGGAGCACTGAGCAGTTCTTC. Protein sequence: CAIGGPSGSTEQFF.

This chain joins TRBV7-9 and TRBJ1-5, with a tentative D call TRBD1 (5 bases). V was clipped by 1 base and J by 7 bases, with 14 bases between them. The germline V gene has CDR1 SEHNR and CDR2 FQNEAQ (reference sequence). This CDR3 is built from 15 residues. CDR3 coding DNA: TGTGCCAGCAGCTTAGGTCGCTGGGGGGAGCAGCCCCAGCATTTT. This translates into CASSLGRWGEQPQHF. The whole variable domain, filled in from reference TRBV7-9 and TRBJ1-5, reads DTGVSQNPRHKITKRGQNVTFRCDPISEHNRLYWYRQTLGQGPEFLTYFQNEAQLEKSRLLSDRFSAERPKGSFSTLEIQRTEQGDSAMYLCASSLGRWGEQPQHFGDGTRLSIL.

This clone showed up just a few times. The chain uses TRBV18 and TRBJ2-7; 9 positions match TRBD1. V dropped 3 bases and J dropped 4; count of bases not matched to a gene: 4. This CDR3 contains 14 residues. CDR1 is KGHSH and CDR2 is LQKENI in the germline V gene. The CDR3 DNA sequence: TGTGCCAGCTCACCGGGACAGGGATTTTACGAGCAGTACTTC. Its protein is CASSPGQGFYEQYF. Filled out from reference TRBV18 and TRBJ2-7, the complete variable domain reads NAGVMQNPRHLVRRRGQEARLRCSPMKGHSHVYWYRQLPEEGLKFMVYLQKENIIDESGMPKERFSAEFPKEGPSILRIQQVVRGDSAAYFCASSPGQGFYEQYFGPGTRLTVT.

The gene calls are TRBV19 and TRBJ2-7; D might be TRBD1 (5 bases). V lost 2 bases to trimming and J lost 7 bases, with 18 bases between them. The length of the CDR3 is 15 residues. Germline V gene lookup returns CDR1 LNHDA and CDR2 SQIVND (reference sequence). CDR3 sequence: CASSIPLQGSGEQYF. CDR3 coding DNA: TGTGCCAGTAGTATACCCTTGCAGGGAAGTGGGGAGCAGTACTTC. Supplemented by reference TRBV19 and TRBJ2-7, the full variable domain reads DGGITQSPKYLFRKEGQNVTLSCEQNLNHDAMYWYRQDPGQGLRLIYYSQIVNDFQKGDIAEGYSVSREKKESFPLTVTSAQKNPTAFYLCASSIPLQGSGEQYFGPGTRLTVT.

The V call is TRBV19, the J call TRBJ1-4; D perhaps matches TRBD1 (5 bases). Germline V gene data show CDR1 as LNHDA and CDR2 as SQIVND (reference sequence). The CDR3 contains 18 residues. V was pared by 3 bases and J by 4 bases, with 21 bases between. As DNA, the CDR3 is TGTGCCAGTAGTATTAGTCGGACAAGCCAACCTTATAATGAAAAACTGTTTTTT. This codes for CASSISRTSQPYNEKLFF.

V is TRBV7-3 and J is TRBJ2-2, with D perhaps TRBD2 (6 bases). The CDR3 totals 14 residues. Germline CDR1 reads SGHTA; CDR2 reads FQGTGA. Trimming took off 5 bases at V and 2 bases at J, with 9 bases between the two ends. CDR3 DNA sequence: TGTGCCAGCAGCCTGGACTACAACACCGGGGAGCTGTTTTTT. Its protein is CASSLDYNTGELFF.

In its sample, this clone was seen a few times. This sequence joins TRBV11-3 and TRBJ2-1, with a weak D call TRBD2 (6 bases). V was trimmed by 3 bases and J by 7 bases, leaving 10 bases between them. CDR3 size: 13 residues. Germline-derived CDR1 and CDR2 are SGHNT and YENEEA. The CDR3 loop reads CASSLGLTNEQFF. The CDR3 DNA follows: TGTGCCAGCAGCTTGGGACTTACGAATGAGCAGTTCTTC.

CDR3 nucleotide sequence: TGTGCCAGCAGCTTAGCAGGGAACCCCGAGAACATTCAGTACTTC. Translated: CASSLAGNPENIQYF. The genes are TRBV11-3 and TRBJ2-4; D might be TRBD1 (5 bases). The CDR3 consists of 15 residues. Germline V gives CDR1 SGHNT, CDR2 YENEEA. The germline V and J ends were trimmed by 1 base and 7 bases, with 14 bases remaining between them.

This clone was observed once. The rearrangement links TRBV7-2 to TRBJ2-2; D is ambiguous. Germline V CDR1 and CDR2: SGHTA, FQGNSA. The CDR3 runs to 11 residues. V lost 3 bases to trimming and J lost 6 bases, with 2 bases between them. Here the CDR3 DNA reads TGTGCCAGCAGCTTCGCCGGGGAGCTGTTTTTT. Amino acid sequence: CASSFAGELFF.

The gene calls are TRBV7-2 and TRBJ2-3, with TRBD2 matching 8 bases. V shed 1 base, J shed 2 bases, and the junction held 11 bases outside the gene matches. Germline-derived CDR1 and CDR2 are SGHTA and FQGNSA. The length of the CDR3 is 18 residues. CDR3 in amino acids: CASSLVNLAGVSTDTQYF. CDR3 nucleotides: TGTGCCAGCAGCTTAGTGAATCTAGCGGGTGTATCCACAGATACGCAGTATTTT.

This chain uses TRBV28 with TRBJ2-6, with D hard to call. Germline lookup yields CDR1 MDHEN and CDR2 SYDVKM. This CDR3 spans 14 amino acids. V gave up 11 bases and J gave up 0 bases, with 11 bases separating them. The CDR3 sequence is CASHTISGANVLTF. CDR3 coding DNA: TGTGCCTCACACACCATCTCTGGGGCCAACGTCCTGACTTTC.

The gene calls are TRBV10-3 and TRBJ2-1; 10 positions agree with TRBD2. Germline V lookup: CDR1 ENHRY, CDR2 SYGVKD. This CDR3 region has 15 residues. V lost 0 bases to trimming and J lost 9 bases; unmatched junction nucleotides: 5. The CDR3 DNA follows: TGTGCCATCAGTGAGTCTTTTGGACTAGCGGTTGAGCAGTTCTTC. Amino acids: CAISESFGLAVEQFF.

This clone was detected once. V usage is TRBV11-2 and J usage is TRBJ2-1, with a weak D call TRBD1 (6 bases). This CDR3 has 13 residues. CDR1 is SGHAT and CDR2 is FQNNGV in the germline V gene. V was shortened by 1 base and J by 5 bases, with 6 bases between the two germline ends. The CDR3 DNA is TGTGCCAGCAGCTTAGGGACAGACAATGAGCAGTTCTTC. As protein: CASSLGTDNEQFF.

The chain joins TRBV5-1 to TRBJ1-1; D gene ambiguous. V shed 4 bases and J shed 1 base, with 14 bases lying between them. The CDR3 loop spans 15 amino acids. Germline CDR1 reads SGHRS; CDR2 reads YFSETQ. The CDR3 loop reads CASSPLGPGNTEAFF. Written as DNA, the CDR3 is TGCGCCAGCAGCCCGTTAGGTCCGGGGAACACTGAAGCTTTCTTT.

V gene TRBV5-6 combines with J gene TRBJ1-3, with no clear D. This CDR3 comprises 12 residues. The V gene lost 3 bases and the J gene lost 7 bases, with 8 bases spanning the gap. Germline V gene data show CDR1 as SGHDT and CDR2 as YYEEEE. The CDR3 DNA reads TGTGCCAGCAGCTCGCCAGTGAACACCATATATTTT. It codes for CASSSPVNTIYF.

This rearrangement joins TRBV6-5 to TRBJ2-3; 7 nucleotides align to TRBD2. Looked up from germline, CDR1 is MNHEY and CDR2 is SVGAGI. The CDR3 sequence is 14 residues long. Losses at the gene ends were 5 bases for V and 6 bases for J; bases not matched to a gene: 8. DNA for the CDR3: TGTGCCAGCAGTGCTAGACTAGCCACGGATACGCAGTATTTT. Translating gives CASSARLATDTQYF.

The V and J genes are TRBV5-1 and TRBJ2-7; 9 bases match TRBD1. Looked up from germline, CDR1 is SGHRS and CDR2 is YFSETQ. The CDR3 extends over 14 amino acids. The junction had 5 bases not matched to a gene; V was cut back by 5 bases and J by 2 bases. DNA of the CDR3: TGCGCCAGCAGACCGGGACAGGGAACCTACGAGCAGTACTTC. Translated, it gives CASRPGQGTYEQYF.

CDR3: CASSWLGGTDTQYF. The CDR3 DNA follows: TGTGCCAGTAGTTGGCTCGGCGGGACAGATACGCAGTATTTT. V usage is TRBV19 and J usage is TRBJ2-3, with D tentatively TRBD2 (5 bases). This CDR3 is built from 14 residues. The ends were cut back, 5 bases at V and 3 bases at J, with 12 bases in the middle. Germline loops: CDR1 LNHDA, CDR2 SQIVND (reference sequence). Filled out from reference TRBV19 and TRBJ2-3, the complete variable domain reads DGGITQSPKYLFRKEGQNVTLSCEQNLNHDAMYWYRQDPGQGLRLIYYSQIVNDFQKGDIAEGYSVSREKKESFPLTVTSAQKNPTAFYLCASSWLGGTDTQYFGPGTRLTVL.

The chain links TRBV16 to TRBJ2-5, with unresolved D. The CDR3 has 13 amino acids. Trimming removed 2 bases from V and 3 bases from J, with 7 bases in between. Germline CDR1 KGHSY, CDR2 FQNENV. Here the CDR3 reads CASSQEIKETQYF. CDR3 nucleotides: TGTGCCAGCAGCCAAGAGATTAAAGAGACCCAGTACTTC. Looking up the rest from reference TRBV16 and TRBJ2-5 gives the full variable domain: GEEVAQTPKHLVRGEGQKAKLYCAPIKGHSYVFWYQQVLKNEFKFLISFQNENVFDETGMPKERFSAKCLPNSPCSLEIQATKLEDSAVYFCASSQEIKETQYFGPGTRLLVL.

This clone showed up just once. The CDR3 reads CAITPGQGGTDTQYF. The CDR3 region has the DNA TGTGCCATCACTCCGGGACAGGGGGGAACAGATACGCAGTATTTT. V and J are TRBV10-3 and TRBJ2-3; 11 nucleotides agree with TRBD1. From germline, CDR1 is ENHRY and CDR2 SYGVKD. This CDR3 is 15 amino acids long. Trimming removed 7 bases from V and 3 bases from J; junction bases left unmatched: 6.

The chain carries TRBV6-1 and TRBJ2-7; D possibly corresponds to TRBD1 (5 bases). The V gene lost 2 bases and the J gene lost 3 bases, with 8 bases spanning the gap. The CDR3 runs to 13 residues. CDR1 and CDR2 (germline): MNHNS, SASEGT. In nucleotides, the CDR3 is TGTGCCAGCAGTGAAAACAGGAACTACGAGCAGTACTTC. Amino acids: CASSENRNYEQYF.

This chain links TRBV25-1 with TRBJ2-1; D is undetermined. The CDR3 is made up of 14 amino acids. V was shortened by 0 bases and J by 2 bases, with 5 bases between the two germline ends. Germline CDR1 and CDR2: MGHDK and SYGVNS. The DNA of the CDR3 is TGTGCCAGCAGTGAATACGTGGCCTACAATGAGCAGTTCTTC. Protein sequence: CASSEYVAYNEQFF. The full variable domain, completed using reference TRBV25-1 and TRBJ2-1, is EADIYQTPRYLVIGTGKKITLECSQTMGHDKMYWYQQDPGMELHLIHYSYGVNSTEKGDLSSESTVSRIRTEHFPLTLESARPSHTSQYLCASSEYVAYNEQFFGPGTRLTVL.

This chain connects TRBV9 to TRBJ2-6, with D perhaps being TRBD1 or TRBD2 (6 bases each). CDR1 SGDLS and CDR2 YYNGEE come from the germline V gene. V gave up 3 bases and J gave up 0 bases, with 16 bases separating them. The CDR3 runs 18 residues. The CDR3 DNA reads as TGTGCCAGCAGCGAGGGGGGTGGGGCTAGCTCTGGGGCCAACGTCCTGACTTTC. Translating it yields CASSEGGGASSGANVLTF.

CDR3 bases: TGTGCCAGCAGTCCCTCTCTCATTATGGGTACGCAGTATTTT. It specifies CASSPSLIMGTQYF. The rearrangement joins TRBV7-3 to TRBJ2-3; no reliable D call. Trimming cost V 6 bases and J 8 bases, with 18 bases left between them. Per the germline V gene, CDR1 is SGHTA and CDR2 is FQGTGA. This CDR3 region has 14 residues.

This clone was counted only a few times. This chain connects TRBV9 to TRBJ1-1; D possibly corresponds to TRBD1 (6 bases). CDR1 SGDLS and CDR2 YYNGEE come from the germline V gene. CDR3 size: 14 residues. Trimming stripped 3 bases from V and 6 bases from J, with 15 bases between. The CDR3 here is CASSGRTGIAEAFF. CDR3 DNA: TGTGCCAGCAGCGGCCGAACAGGGATCGCTGAAGCTTTCTTT.

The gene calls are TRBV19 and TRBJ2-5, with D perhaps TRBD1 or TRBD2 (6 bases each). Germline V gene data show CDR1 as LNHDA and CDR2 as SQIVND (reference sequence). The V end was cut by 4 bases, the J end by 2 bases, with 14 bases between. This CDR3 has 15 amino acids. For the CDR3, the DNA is TGTGCCAGTAGTAGAAACAGGGCGGGACAAGAGACCCAGTACTTC. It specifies CASSRNRAGQETQYF.

The CDR3 reads CASSLDGHGAGNTIYF. In nucleotides, the CDR3 is TGTGCCAGCAGCCTAGACGGACACGGGGCGGGAAACACCATATATTTT. The chain carries TRBV7-2 and TRBJ1-3, with a weak D call TRBD1 (5 bases). Per germline, CDR1 SGHTA and CDR2 FQGNSA. The CDR3 consists of 16 residues. V lost 5 bases, J lost 4 bases, and 18 bases lay in between.

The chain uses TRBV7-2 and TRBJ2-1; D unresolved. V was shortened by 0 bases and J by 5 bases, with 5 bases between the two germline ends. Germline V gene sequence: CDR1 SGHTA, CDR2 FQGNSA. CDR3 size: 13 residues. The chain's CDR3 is CASSLADHNEQFF. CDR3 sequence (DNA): TGTGCCAGCAGCTTAGCGGACCACAATGAGCAGTTCTTC.

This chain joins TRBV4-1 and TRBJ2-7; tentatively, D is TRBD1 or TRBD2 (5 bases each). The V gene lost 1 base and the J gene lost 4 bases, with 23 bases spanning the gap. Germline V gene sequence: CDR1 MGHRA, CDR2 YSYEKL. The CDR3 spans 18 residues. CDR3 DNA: TGCGCCAGCAGCCAAGCAACTGCACCTCTAACTAGGGGATACGAGCAGTACTTC. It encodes CASSQATAPLTRGYEQYF.